This entry features one TCR beta chain sequence. This sample was included in a study of technical replicates of blood from several donors. CDR1 and CDR2 (germline): MNHNS, SASEGT. The CDR3 has 16 amino acids. The V and J ends lost 1 base and 3 bases respectively, with 13 bases between them. TCRdb's table, derived via immunoSEQ multiplex PCR, lists solely in-frame clones and lacks some. This repertoire shows about 100,000 clones, around 96% found once; its top ten account for approximately 0.2%. This TCR was sampled from a human donor in good health. V gene TRBV6-1 combines with J gene TRBJ1-3; TRBD1 might be the D (6 bases). The sequenced sample consisted of T cells isolated from PBMCs. CDR3 coding DNA: TGTGCCAGCAGTGAAGGATTGACAGGTAGTGGAAACACCATATATTTT. It specifies CASSEGLTGSGNTIYF.